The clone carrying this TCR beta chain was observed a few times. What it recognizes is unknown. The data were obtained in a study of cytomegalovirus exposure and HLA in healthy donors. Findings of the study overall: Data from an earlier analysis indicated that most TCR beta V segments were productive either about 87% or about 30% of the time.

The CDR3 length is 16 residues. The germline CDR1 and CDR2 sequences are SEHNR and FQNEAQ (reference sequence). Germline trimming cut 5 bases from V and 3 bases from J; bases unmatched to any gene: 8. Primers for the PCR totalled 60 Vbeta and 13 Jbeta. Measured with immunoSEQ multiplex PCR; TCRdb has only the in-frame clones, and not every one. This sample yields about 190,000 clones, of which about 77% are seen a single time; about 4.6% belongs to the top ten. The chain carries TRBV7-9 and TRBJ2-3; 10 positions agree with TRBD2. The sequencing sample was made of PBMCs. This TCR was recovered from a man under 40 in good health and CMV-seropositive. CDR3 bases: TGTGCCAGCAGCACACCAAAGCGGGGGGGAACAGATACGCAGTATTTT. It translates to CASSTPKRGGTDTQYF. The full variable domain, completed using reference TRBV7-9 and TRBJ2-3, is DTGVSQNPRHKITKRGQNVTFRCDPISEHNRLYWYRQTLGQGPEFLTYFQNEAQLEKSRLLSDRFSAERPKGSFSTLEIQRTEQGDSAMYLCASSTPKRGGTDTQYFGPGTRLTVL.